These 6 T cell receptor beta chains share one sample of origin, sequenced in a study of T cells after yellow fever vaccination. Using its own MiXCR run on the 5' RACE reads, TCRdb lists one record per CDR3 protein. The data hold about 300,000 distinct CDR3 sequences, with approximately 10% observed a single time. The sequences come from CD4+ T cells sorted from PBMCs, collected 5 days after the yellow fever booster vaccination. These receptors came from a man younger than 35 who received the YFV17D yellow fever vaccine.

This clonotype appeared many times. The rearrangement links TRBV5-1 to TRBJ2-7; D might be TRBD1 or TRBD2, each matching 5 bases. The CDR3 totals 14 residues. V lost 5 bases and J 0 bases, leaving 12 bases between the germline ends. CDR1 SGHRS and CDR2 YFSETQ come from the germline V gene. CDR3 residues: CASRDGTDSYEQYF. The CDR3 DNA sequence: TGCGCCAGCAGAGACGGGACGGACTCCTACGAGCAGTACTTC.

In this sample, this clonotype turned up many times. V is TRBV9 and J is TRBJ1-2; D unresolved. The germline V gene has CDR1 SGDLS and CDR2 YYNGEE. Trimming left V 0 bases short and J 4 bases short, with 10 bases between. The CDR3 consists of 14 residues. CDR3 sequence reads: CASSVDGQSYGYTF. The DNA of the CDR3 is TGTGCCAGCAGCGTAGACGGGCAGAGCTATGGCTACACCTTC.

The chain joins TRBV5-4 to TRBJ2-1; tentatively, D is TRBD1 (6 bases). Trimming pared 3 bases from V and 9 bases from J, leaving 19 bases between. There are 15 residues in the CDR3. Germline lookup yields CDR1 SGHNT and CDR2 YYREEE (reference sequence). The CDR3 DNA reads as TGTGCCAGCAGCTCACTTTACAGGGATAATAGTGAGCAGTTCTTC. This sequence encodes CASSSLYRDNSEQFF.

This clonotype was detected many times. CDR3 DNA: TGTGCCAGCAGCTTTCGAAGCGGGGGGGATTCACCCCTCCACTTT. This codes for CASSFRSGGDSPLHF. The J gene is TRBJ1-6, the V gene TRBV13; perhaps TRBD1 as D (5 bases). CDR1 and CDR2 from the germline V gene are PRHDT and FYEKMQ (reference sequence). Trimming took 3 bases from V and 8 from J, leaving 14 bases between them. The length of the CDR3 is 15 residues.

This clonotype was counted between two and nine times. This chain uses TRBV5-1 with TRBJ2-5, with 8 positions matching TRBD1. The CDR3 loop spans 14 amino acids. Germline CDR1 and CDR2: SGHRS and YFSETQ. The V and J ends lost 3 bases and 5 bases, in that order; junction bases with no gene match: 6. Here the CDR3 DNA reads TGCGCCAGCAGCTACGGACAGGGCGGGGAGACCCAGTACTTC. This gives the protein CASSYGQGGETQYF. The whole variable domain, remainder taken from reference TRBV5-1 and TRBJ2-5, is KAGVTQTPRYLIKTRGQQVTLSCSPISGHRSVSWYQQTPGQGLQFLFEYFSETQRNKGNFPGRFSGRQFSNSRSEMNVSTLELGDSALYLCASSYGQGGETQYFGPGTRLLVL.

The CDR3 nucleotides are TGTGCCAGCAGCGTAGACCCCCCTGCGTGGAGAGAAAAACTGTTTTTT. Its protein product is CASSVDPPAWREKLFF. The rearrangement links TRBV9 to TRBJ1-4, with D hard to call. The CDR3 sequence is 16 residues long. Germline V gene lookup returns CDR1 SGDLS and CDR2 YYNGEE. Trimming removed 0 bases at V and 8 bases at J, with 17 bases between. The complete variable domain, with remaining parts taken from reference TRBV9 and TRBJ1-4, reads DSGVTQTPKHLITATGQRVTLRCSPRSGDLSVYWYQQSLDQGLQFLIQYYNGEERAKGNILERFSAQQFPDLHSELNLSSLELGDSALYFCASSVDPPAWREKLFFGSGTQLSVL.